A single sample gave rise to the 26 T cell receptor beta chains below, sequenced in a study of beta chain features in type 1 diabetes. The investigators reverse transcribed all of the isolated RNA, so they sequenced expressed TCRB transcripts. Using immunoSEQ multiplex PCR, the repertoire was profiled, and TCRdb retains in-frame clones only, with some absent. The sample includes around 58,000 clones, about three fifths of them seen just once. The sequencing sample was made of Tregs from blood. These receptors were obtained from a woman between 18 and 29 years old in good health.

This clone was seen a few times. The genes are TRBV5-1 and TRBJ1-5, with a weak D call TRBD1 (5 bases). The CDR3 extends over 15 amino acids. CDR1 and CDR2 from the germline V gene are SGHRS and YFSETQ. Deletions cut 0 bases from V and 4 bases from J, with 11 bases between. This chain's CDR3 is CASSLAGTDNQPQHF. DNA for the CDR3: TGCGCCAGCAGCTTGGCCGGGACTGATAATCAGCCCCAGCATTTT.

V is TRBV5-1 and J is TRBJ2-7, with TRBD1 identical over 7 bases. Losses at the gene ends were 4 bases for V and 6 bases for J; bases not matched to a gene: 7. The V gene's germline CDR1 is SGHRS and CDR2 YFSETQ. CDR3 size: 13 residues. The CDR3 spells CASSLINRGEQYF. The CDR3 region has the DNA TGCGCCAGCAGCCTCATCAACAGGGGCGAGCAGTACTTC.

This rearrangement joins TRBV7-9 to TRBJ2-3; 12 bases are a match to TRBD2. The germline CDR1 and CDR2 sequences are SEHNR and FQNEAQ (reference sequence). Trimming cost V 7 bases and J 6 bases; bases outside gene matches: 8. The CDR3 loop spans 15 amino acids. CDR3 residues: CASTTSGRMVDTQYF. The DNA of the CDR3 is TGTGCCAGCACGACTAGCGGGAGAATGGTGGATACGCAGTATTTT.

The sample holds a few counts of this clone. The CDR3 region has the DNA TGTGCCACCCATGGGGGGGGCCGAAACGAGCAGTACTTC. Translating it yields CATHGGGRNEQYF. The V and J genes are TRBV6-1 and TRBJ2-7, with a weak D call TRBD2 (7 bases). The CDR3 sequence is 13 residues long. CDR1 is MNHNS and CDR2 is SASEGT in the germline V gene. Trimming cost V 10 bases and J 5 bases, with 18 bases left between them.

The chain employs TRBV5-1 and TRBJ2-1, with a weak D call TRBD2 (6 bases). The CDR3 has 14 residues. V lost 2 bases to trimming and J lost 4 bases, with 10 bases between them. The germline CDR1 and CDR2 sequences are SGHRS and YFSETQ. The CDR3 DNA reads TGCGCCAGCAGCTTTGGCGGGATGTACAATGAGCAGTTCTTC. It yields the protein CASSFGGMYNEQFF.

The CDR3 is CASSRGQGAKGEAFF. In DNA, the CDR3 is TGTGCCAGCAGCCGAGGACAGGGGGCGAAGGGTGAAGCTTTCTTT. The chain is built from TRBV7-9 and TRBJ1-1; 11 bases are a match to TRBD1. Germline CDR1 reads SEHNR; CDR2 reads FQNEAQ (reference sequence). Trimming cost V 5 bases and J 7 bases; bases outside gene matches: 9. There are 15 residues in the CDR3.

This chain joins TRBV6-1 and TRBJ1-5; perhaps TRBD1 as D (6 bases). The length of the CDR3 is 13 residues. V was trimmed by 3 bases and J by 7 bases, leaving 10 bases between them. In germline, CDR1 is MNHNS, CDR2 SASEGT. CDR3 nucleotide sequence: TGTGCCAGCAGTGACCTACAGGGACAGCCCCAGCATTTT. Translated: CASSDLQGQPQHF.

The V gene is TRBV5-1, the J gene TRBJ2-1, with 8 positions matching TRBD2. Germline loops: CDR1 SGHRS, CDR2 YFSETQ. V gave up 0 bases and J gave up 7 bases; unmatched junction bases: 3. The CDR3 has 14 amino acids. This CDR3 reads CASSLAASGNEQFF. CDR3 sequence (DNA): TGCGCCAGCAGCTTGGCGGCTAGCGGGAATGAGCAGTTCTTC. Full variable domain (rest looked up from reference TRBV5-1 and TRBJ2-1): KAGVTQTPRYLIKTRGQQVTLSCSPISGHRSVSWYQQTPGQGLQFLFEYFSETQRNKGNFPGRFSGRQFSNSRSEMNVSTLELGDSALYLCASSLAASGNEQFFGPGTRLTVL.

This chain uses TRBV6-5 with TRBJ2-1; D is possibly TRBD2 (6 bases). Germline V gene sequence: CDR1 MNHEY, CDR2 SVGAGI. With 8 bases removed from V and 3 bases from J, the gap between germline ends came to 11 bases. The CDR3 has 13 residues. CDR3 nucleotides: TGTGCCAGCCGCGCGACTAGCTACAATGAGCAGTTCTTC. It specifies CASRATSYNEQFF.

CDR3 in amino acids: CASRQGYNQPQHF. CDR3 bases: TGTGCCAGCCGGCAGGGTTACAATCAGCCCCAGCATTTT. This rearrangement joins TRBV6-6 to TRBJ1-5, with D tentatively TRBD1 (5 bases). V lost 8 bases, J lost 3 bases, and 11 bases lay in between. CDR3 length equals 13 residues. Germline CDR1 and CDR2: MNHNY and SVGAGI (reference sequence).

This clone showed up just a few times. In DNA form, the CDR3 reads TGTGCCAGTAGGACTCCCCAGCAGAAAGCTTTCTTT. Residues: CASRTPQQKAFF. This chain uses TRBV19 with TRBJ1-1; D remains unclear. The CDR3 contains 12 residues. Trimming removed 6 bases at V and 9 bases at J, with 14 bases between. Germline-derived CDR1 and CDR2 are LNHDA and SQIVND (reference sequence).

This chain joins TRBV6-4 and TRBJ2-1; 7 bases are a match to TRBD1. The CDR3 runs to 12 residues. The germline gives CDR1 MRHNA, CDR2 SNTAGT. J gave up 9 bases and V 8 bases, and 7 bases lay outside the gene matches. The CDR3 DNA reads as TGTGCCAGCGTAAACAGGGGTGTTGAGCAGTTCTTC. Its protein product is CASVNRGVEQFF.

About this clone itself: An end of the junction differs from the germline gene, which may be a read error. The chain recombines TRBV5-1 with TRBJ2-7, with TRBD1 matching 8 bases. From germline, CDR1 is SGHRS and CDR2 YFSETQ. The CDR3 consists of 15 residues. CDR3: CASSGQGIVSYDQYF. DNA for the CDR3: TGCGCCAGCAGCGGACAGGGTATTGTCTCCTACGATCAGTACTTC.

The chain joins TRBV6-5 to TRBJ1-2, with D perhaps TRBD1 (5 bases). The CDR3 contains 15 residues. CDR1 and CDR2 from the germline V gene are MNHEY and SVGAGI. Trimming stripped 5 bases from V and 2 bases from J, with 15 bases between. The CDR3 coding sequence is TGTGCCAGCAGTGGACGACAGTTTACAAACTATGGCTACACCTTC. Amino acid sequence: CASSGRQFTNYGYTF.

In this sample, this clone turned up once. V usage is TRBV7-9 and J usage is TRBJ2-2; 10 bases are shared with TRBD1. V lost 5 bases to trimming and J lost 3 bases; unmatched junction nucleotides: 9. The CDR3 runs 17 residues. Germline CDR1 is SEHNR and CDR2 is FQNEAQ (reference sequence). The CDR3, as DNA: TGTGCCAGCAGCGACACCGGGACAGGGGCCTACACCGGGGAGCTGTTTTTT. Amino acid sequence: CASSDTGTGAYTGELFF.

The V call is TRBV7-8, the J call TRBJ1-1; no definite D call. CDR1 and CDR2 (germline): SGHVS, FQNEAQ. The CDR3 is made up of 13 amino acids. Trimming left V 3 bases short and J 0 bases short, with 5 bases between. CDR3 nucleotide sequence: TGTGCCAGCAGCTTCCGTTTGAACACTGAAGCTTTCTTT. This encodes CASSFRLNTEAFF.

The chain couples TRBV25-1 to TRBJ2-2, with TRBD2 as a possible D gene (5 bases). Germline V gene lookup returns CDR1 MGHDK and CDR2 SYGVNS. This CDR3 region has 14 residues. The V gene lost 4 bases and the J gene lost 7 bases, with 13 bases spanning the gap. The CDR3 reads CASSGAGGSGELFF. DNA of the CDR3: TGTGCCAGCAGTGGGGCAGGAGGAAGCGGGGAGCTGTTTTTT.

The rearrangement joins TRBV29-1 to TRBJ1-5, with 10 nucleotides matching TRBD1. J lost 5 bases, V lost 4 bases, and 5 bases had no gene match. Germline V lookup: CDR1 SQVTM, CDR2 ANQGSEA. This CDR3 is built from 14 residues. The CDR3 is CSVAAGTGDQPQHF. Written as DNA, the CDR3 is TGCAGCGTTGCAGCCGGGACAGGGGATCAGCCCCAGCATTTT. Complete variable domain (other parts from reference TRBV29-1 and TRBJ1-5): SAVISQKPSRDICQRGTSLTIQCQVDSQVTMMFWYRQQPGQSLTLIATANQGSEATYESGFVIDKFPISRPNLTFSTLTVSNMSPEDSSIYLCSVAAGTGDQPQHFGDGTRLSIL.

The CDR3 loop is CAWSVLGASAYGYTF. CDR3 DNA sequence: TGTGCCTGGAGTGTTTTGGGGGCCTCAGCCTATGGCTACACCTTC. The chain uses TRBV30 and TRBJ1-2, with D possibly matching TRBD1 (6 bases). Germline CDR1 GTSNPN, CDR2 SVGIG (reference sequence). CDR3 length: 15 residues. Trimming removed 0 bases from V and 4 bases from J, with 15 bases in between.

Note on this clone: The junction and the germline gene differ at one end; a read error may be behind it. J is TRBJ2-5 and V is TRBV7-2; no clear D gene. Germline V lookup: CDR1 SGHTA, CDR2 FQGNSA. The CDR3 has 13 residues. The CDR3 sequence is CVSSFLDQETQYF. CDR3 sequence (DNA): TGTGTCAGCAGCTTCCTAGATCAAGAGACCCAGTACTTC.

This clone occurred a few times. This chain uses TRBV6-1 with TRBJ1-1; 7 bases match TRBD1. CDR3 size: 14 residues. V trimming: 5 bases; J trimming: 1 base; junction bases outside the gene matches: 4. Germline assignment: CDR1 MNHNS and CDR2 SASEGT. The DNA for the CDR3 is TGTGCCAGCAGTCGGGACAGCGGGAACACTGAAGCTTTCTTT. It encodes CASSRDSGNTEAFF.

Only a few counts were recorded for this clone. The CDR3 DNA follows: TGCGCCAGCAGCTTGGGAGACGCGGTCCACGAGCAGTACTTC. Its protein is CASSLGDAVHEQYF. The chain recombines TRBV5-1 with TRBJ2-7; D unclear. The germline CDR1 and CDR2 sequences are SGHRS and YFSETQ. Trimming pared 0 bases from V and 5 bases from J, leaving 12 bases between. CDR3 length: 14 residues.

This clone appeared a few times. The gene calls are TRBV19 and TRBJ2-1; 12 nucleotides align to TRBD2. Trimming at V came to 8 bases and at J to 9 bases, leaving 8 bases not matched to a gene. Germline loops: CDR1 LNHDA, CDR2 SQIVND (reference sequence). CDR3 length: 14 residues. CDR3 protein: CASRTSGIMSEQFF. Here the CDR3 DNA reads TGTGCCAGTCGGACTAGCGGGATTATGAGTGAGCAGTTCTTC.

The genes are TRBV7-9 and TRBJ1-2, with 9 bases that match TRBD1. CDR3 size: 16 residues. CDR1 and CDR2 (germline): SEHNR, FQNEAQ (reference sequence). With 5 bases clipped from V and 4 bases from J, the junction kept 11 bases outside the gene matches. CDR3 region: CASSPLGTGQLYGYTF. As DNA, the CDR3 is TGTGCCAGCAGCCCGCTCGGGACAGGGCAACTCTATGGCTACACCTTC.

This clone was recorded a few times. The CDR3, as DNA: TGTGCCAGCAGCCCGGGGGGGCAGACGAGCTCCTACGAGCAGTACTTC. This sequence encodes CASSPGGQTSSYEQYF. The chain employs TRBV5-4 and TRBJ2-7, with TRBD2 identical over 8 bases. Trimming at V came to 4 bases and at J to 0 bases, leaving 9 bases not matched to a gene. Germline V gene data show CDR1 as SGHNT and CDR2 as YYREEE (reference sequence). The CDR3 totals 16 residues.

A few counts support this clone. This rearrangement joins TRBV30 to TRBJ2-4; the D gene is possibly TRBD1 (6 bases). Trimming cost V 0 bases and J 5 bases, with 17 bases left between them. The CDR3 contains 16 residues. Germline V gene data show CDR1 as GTSNPN and CDR2 as SVGIG (reference sequence). CDR3 residues: CAWSVGDRTWENIQYF. CDR3 coding DNA: TGTGCCTGGAGTGTAGGTGACAGGACTTGGGAAAACATTCAGTACTTC. Full variable domain (rest looked up from reference TRBV30 and TRBJ2-4): SQTIHQWPATLVQPVGSPLSLECTVEGTSNPNLYWYRQAAGRGLQLLFYSVGIGQISSEVPQNLSASRPQDRQFILSSKKLLLSDSGFYLCAWSVGDRTWENIQYFGAGTRLSVL.